Shown below are 16 T cell receptor beta chains from a single sample sequenced in a study of identical twins. One entry per CDR3 protein results from TCRdb running MiXCR on the 5' RACE reads. The data show about 810,000 distinct CDR3 sequences, with approximately 13% seen just once and under 2% held by the top ten. These same records also appear under a second study, on yellow fever vaccine responses in identical twins.

The specimen was PBMCs. The receptors were gathered from a woman aged 18-35 years in good health.

This clonotype was counted many times. The chain uses TRBV12-3 or TRBV12-4 and TRBJ1-2, with D tentatively TRBD1 (5 bases). This CDR3 is 11 amino acids long. Trimming cost V 3 bases and J 9 bases, with 8 bases left between them. CDR3 in amino acids: CASSLGLSYTF. In nucleotides, the CDR3 is TGTGCCAGCAGTTTGGGGCTGAGCTACACCTTC.

This clonotype appeared many times. This rearrangement joins TRBV12-3 or TRBV12-4 to TRBJ2-6; D gene ambiguous. The CDR3 length is 13 residues. Trimming removed 2 bases from V and 4 bases from J, with 3 bases in between. The CDR3 bases are TGTGCCAGCAGTTTAACGGGGGCCAACGTCCTGACTTTC. As protein: CASSLTGANVLTF.

The chain employs TRBV27 and TRBJ2-7; D gene uncertain. The germline V gene encodes CDR1 MNHEY and CDR2 SMNVEV (reference sequence). The CDR3 extends over 12 amino acids. Deletions cut 5 bases from V and 2 bases from J, with 7 bases between. CDR3 residues: CASSPRTYEQYF. In DNA, the CDR3 is TGTGCCAGCAGTCCCCGGACCTACGAGCAGTACTTC.

This clonotype was detected many times. The rearrangement joins TRBV5-1 to TRBJ2-3; D remains unclear. The CDR3 has 13 residues. The germline V gene has CDR1 SGHRS and CDR2 YFSETQ. Trimming removed 5 bases at V and 0 bases at J, with 7 bases between. The CDR3 reads CASRDGSTDTQYF. The CDR3 bases are TGCGCCAGCAGAGACGGTAGCACAGATACGCAGTATTTT.

This clonotype was counted between two and nine times. The rearrangement uses TRBV4-1 and TRBJ2-1; TRBD1 agrees at 10 bases. Trimming cost V 3 bases and J 2 bases; bases outside gene matches: 4. CDR1 and CDR2 from the germline V gene are MGHRA and YSYEKL. CDR3 length: 16 residues. In DNA form, the CDR3 reads TGCGCCAGCAGCCAGGAAGGGACAGGGGCCTACAATGAGCAGTTCTTC. This encodes CASSQEGTGAYNEQFF.

The CDR3 bases are TGTGCCAGCAGTCCGACCCGCTTCGGACTAGCGGGGGTTCAAGAGACCCAGTACTTC. Its protein product is CASSPTRFGLAGVQETQYF. The chain has TRBV12-3 or TRBV12-4 and TRBJ2-5; 13 nucleotides agree with TRBD2. CDR3 size: 19 residues. V trimming: 5 bases; J trimming: 2 bases; junction bases outside the gene matches: 14.

This clonotype was found a few times. V gene TRBV29-1 combines with J gene TRBJ1-2, with 8 bases that match TRBD1. Germline V gives CDR1 SQVTM, CDR2 ANQGSEA. This CDR3 is built from 11 residues. Trimming cost V 7 bases and J 3 bases; bases outside gene matches: 1. The CDR3 here is CSATGDYGYTF. Here the CDR3 DNA reads TGCAGCGCGACAGGGGACTATGGCTACACCTTC.

The chain combines TRBV10-3 with TRBJ2-7; 8 nucleotides align to TRBD1. The V and J ends lost 5 bases and 1 base, in that order; junction bases with no gene match: 7. This CDR3 comprises 15 residues. CDR1 is ENHRY, CDR2 SYGVKD, per germline. CDR3 sequence: CAISNGTGSSYEQYV. DNA for the CDR3: TGTGCCATCAGTAACGGGACAGGCTCATCCTACGAGCAGTACGTC.

In this sample, this clonotype turned up a few times. The chain has TRBV12-3 or TRBV12-4 and TRBJ2-1; 9 bases are a match to TRBD2. The trim removed 5 bases at V and 3 bases at J, leaving 5 bases unmatched. This CDR3 is built from 15 residues. The DNA for the CDR3 is TGTGCCAGCAGTCCCAGACTAGCGGACTACAATGAGCAGTTCTTC. It codes for CASSPRLADYNEQFF.

The table lists this clonotype with many counts. The chain couples TRBV28 to TRBJ1-2; the D is unclear. This CDR3 is 15 amino acids long. Germline V gives CDR1 MDHEN, CDR2 SYDVKM. Trimming took off 6 bases at V and 6 bases at J, with 20 bases between the two ends. CDR3 protein: CASSKPIGSLHGYTF. The CDR3 DNA sequence: TGTGCCAGCAGCAAACCCATCGGGAGCCTACATGGCTACACCTTC.

There are many counts of this clonotype. The V gene is TRBV5-1, the J gene TRBJ2-2, with D unresolved. Germline lookup yields CDR1 SGHRS and CDR2 YFSETQ. Trimming removed 2 bases from V and 5 bases from J, with 10 bases in between. The CDR3 has 14 residues. This chain's CDR3 is CASSLWSGTGELFF. CDR3 in DNA: TGCGCCAGCAGCTTATGGTCCGGGACCGGGGAGCTGTTTTTT.

This clonotype showed up just a few times. With a much larger clone just one base away, this may be a read error. The rearrangement uses TRBV3-1 and TRBJ2-5; D gene uncertain. The V end was cut by 2 bases, the J end by 1 base, with 2 bases between. CDR1 and CDR2 (germline): LGHDT, YNNKEL (reference sequence). CDR3 size: 12 residues. CDR3 coding DNA: TGTGCCAGCAGCCAATTCCAAGAGACCCAGTACTTC. The encoded protein is CASSQFQETQYF.

The chain carries TRBV25-1 and TRBJ2-2, with D maybe TRBD1 (5 bases). V lost 6 bases and J lost 0, with 8 bases in between. CDR3 length equals 14 residues. Germline lookup yields CDR1 MGHDK and CDR2 SYGVNS. The CDR3 protein is CASRMTANTGELFF. DNA of the CDR3: TGTGCCAGCAGGATGACAGCGAACACCGGGGAGCTGTTTTTT.

The chain carries TRBV13 and TRBJ2-6; the D is unclear. CDR3 length: 17 amino acids. Germline V gene data show CDR1 as PRHDT and CDR2 as FYEKMQ (reference sequence). The CDR3 is CTRCSGPRFSGANVLTF. CDR3 DNA sequence: TGTACCCGCTGCTCCGGGCCGCGCTTTTCTGGGGCCAACGTCCTGACTTTC.

CDR3 nucleotide sequence: TGTGCCAGCAGCCACCCCCGGGGGGGCAATGAGCAGTTCTTC. Translation: CASSHPRGGNEQFF. The rearrangement joins TRBV7-9 to TRBJ2-1; TRBD2 aligns across 8 bases. V trimming: 5 bases; J trimming: 6 bases; junction bases outside the gene matches: 6. CDR1 is SEHNR, CDR2 FQNEAQ, per germline (reference sequence). CDR3 length: 14 residues.

This clonotype was detected a few times. The CDR3 region has the DNA TGTGCCAGCAGCTTAAGGACAGGAGACGAGCAGTACGTC. Its translation is CASSLRTGDEQYV. This chain joins TRBV7-6 and TRBJ2-7; 7 bases fit TRBD1. With 2 bases clipped from V and 5 bases from J, the junction kept 3 bases outside the gene matches. Germline V gives CDR1 SGHVS, CDR2 FNYEAQ. CDR3 size: 13 residues.